These 28 T cell receptor beta chains came from one sample sequenced in a study of blood T cells in healthy people across ages. Together with a sample-barcoded 5' primer, a J-beta primer mix was included in a second PCR lasting about 6 to 11 cycles. TCRdb processed the 5' RACE reads anew with MiXCR; each CDR3 protein has one entry. The repertoire holds about 1.7 million distinct CDR3 sequences, with over 25% as singletons. The specimen was blood. These receptors were obtained from a woman under 40 in good health.

V and J are TRBV11-3 and TRBJ2-1; D gene unclear. The V and J ends lost 6 bases and 10 bases respectively, with 16 bases between them. Germline V lookup: CDR1 SGHNT, CDR2 YENEEA. The CDR3 loop spans 13 amino acids. CDR3 residues: CASSHSRGGEQFF. As DNA, the CDR3 is TGTGCCAGCAGTCACAGCCGCGGTGGCGAGCAGTTCTTC.

The chain is built from TRBV20-1 and TRBJ1-2; D is ambiguous. Germline V gene lookup returns CDR1 DFQATT and CDR2 SNEGSKA (reference sequence). The CDR3 length is 16 residues. V was shortened by 5 bases and J by 4 bases, with 23 bases between the two germline ends. The CDR3 DNA reads as TGCAGTGCTGGACCTATGGACGCGCGAGTTGGCTATGGCTACACCTTC. Its translation is CSAGPMDARVGYGYTF.

This clonotype showed up just a few times. This chain joins TRBV3-1 and TRBJ2-4; 8 nucleotides agree with TRBD2. Trimming removed 5 bases from V and 6 bases from J; junction bases left unmatched: 6. The CDR3 covers 14 residues. Germline lookup yields CDR1 LGHDT and CDR2 YNNKEL (reference sequence). The DNA for the CDR3 is TGTGCCAGCAGCTCCCCCCTAGCGGGAAACATTCAGTACTTC. It encodes CASSSPLAGNIQYF.

This clonotype was counted only a few times. The V call is TRBV12-3 or TRBV12-4, the J call TRBJ1-1; TRBD1 matches 8 bases. The CDR3 totals 14 residues. After removal of 7 bases from V and 4 bases from J, the junction contained 8 bases not matched to a gene. CDR3 sequence (DNA): TGTGCCAGCACCATAACAGGGGGGGGCACTGAAGCTTTCTTT. This sequence encodes CASTITGGGTEAFF.

V is TRBV29-1 and J is TRBJ2-1; D may be TRBD2 (5 bases). This CDR3 has 14 amino acids. Trimming removed 8 bases at V and 0 bases at J, with 14 bases between. Looked up from germline, CDR1 is SQVTM and CDR2 is ANQGSEA. This CDR3 reads CSSPNGVSYNEQFF. The CDR3 DNA sequence: TGCAGCTCCCCCAACGGGGTCTCCTACAATGAGCAGTTCTTC.

This clonotype was counted between two and nine times. This chain connects TRBV7-3 to TRBJ2-1; D may correspond to TRBD1 or TRBD2 (5 bases each). The V end lost 5 bases, the J end lost 13 bases, and 12 bases lay between the germline ends. CDR3 length equals 11 residues. CDR1 and CDR2 (germline): SGHTA, FQGTGA. CDR3 sequence reads: CASSDGGAQFF. The CDR3 DNA follows: TGTGCCAGCAGCGATGGGGGTGCCCAGTTCTTC.

This clonotype has just a few counts. At one end the junction does not follow the germline gene, possibly because of a read error. The chain couples TRBV29-1 to TRBJ1-2; 11 nucleotides match TRBD1. Germline CDR1 SQVTM, CDR2 ANQGSEA. CDR3 size: 13 residues. This CDR3 is CGVPGQGVAGYTF. In DNA form, the CDR3 reads TGCGGCGTCCCGGGACAGGGGGTTGCTGGCTACACCTTC.

In this sample, this clonotype turned up a few times. The V gene is TRBV12-3 or TRBV12-4, the J gene TRBJ1-2, with a possible D match to TRBD1 (6 bases). This CDR3 comprises 13 residues. V was trimmed by 7 bases and J by 7 bases, leaving 16 bases between them. The CDR3 reads CASILGGAGGYTF. CDR3 nucleotides: TGTGCCAGCATATTGGGGGGGGCAGGTGGCTACACCTTC.

This clonotype was counted many times. The J gene is TRBJ2-4, the V gene TRBV10-3; 10 bases agree with TRBD2. The CDR3 sequence is 15 residues long. Germline V gene sequence: CDR1 ENHRY, CDR2 SYGVKD. Germline trimming cut 10 bases from V and 8 bases from J; bases unmatched to any gene: 14. CDR3 DNA sequence: TGTGCCACCGCCGGGAGCGGGGGGGCTGAGGACATTCAGTACTTC. It specifies CATAGSGGAEDIQYF.

In its sample, this clonotype was seen a few times. The chain employs TRBV4-1 and TRBJ2-1; perhaps TRBD2 as D (6 bases). V was clipped by 2 bases and J by 8 bases, with 22 bases between them. Germline V gives CDR1 MGHRA, CDR2 YSYEKL. The length of the CDR3 is 17 residues. CDR3 protein: CASSQRGEAGTGDEQFF. The CDR3 DNA sequence: TGCGCCAGCAGCCAAAGGGGCGAGGCGGGGACGGGGGATGAGCAGTTCTTC.

This clonotype was counted only a few times. The J gene is TRBJ2-3, the V gene TRBV10-3, with 9 bases that match TRBD2. V was clipped by 8 bases and J by 0 bases; unmatched bases: 9. The CDR3 loop spans 16 amino acids. The germline CDR1 and CDR2 sequences are ENHRY and SYGVKD. The CDR3 DNA is TGTGCCATCGGTCCTAGCGGGGAGTCGAGCACAGATACGCAGTATTTT. Its translation: CAIGPSGESSTDTQYF.

The V call is TRBV24-1, the J call TRBJ1-2; D is perhaps TRBD1 (5 bases). Trimming cost V 6 bases and J 7 bases, with 23 bases left between them. Germline-derived CDR1 and CDR2 are KGHDR and SFDVKD. The CDR3 runs 16 residues. CDR3: CATSYWREGLHVGYTF. CDR3 nucleotide sequence: TGTGCCACCAGTTATTGGCGCGAGGGACTACATGTTGGCTACACCTTC.

This clonotype has more than one count but fewer than ten. The V gene is TRBV12-3 or TRBV12-4, the J gene TRBJ1-4; D unclear. The CDR3 runs to 14 residues. V shed 3 bases and J shed 5 bases, with 10 bases lying between them. The CDR3 protein is CASSFSGFNEKLFF. In DNA form, the CDR3 reads TGTGCCAGCAGTTTTTCCGGGTTCAATGAAAAACTGTTTTTT.

This clonotype occurred many times. The CDR3 nucleotides read TGTGCCAGCAGTTCGCTTTTCTCCTACGAGCAGTACTTC. This encodes CASSSLFSYEQYF. The genes are TRBV28 and TRBJ2-7; no clear D. Looked up from germline, CDR1 is MDHEN and CDR2 is SYDVKM. Trimming took 4 bases from V and 0 from J, leaving 7 bases between them. The CDR3 spans 13 residues.

This clonotype has more than one count but fewer than ten. This chain links TRBV12-5 with TRBJ2-7, with D perhaps matching TRBD2 (6 bases). V lost 4 bases to trimming and J lost 0 bases, with 13 bases between them. In germline, CDR1 is LGHNT, CDR2 FRNRAP. The CDR3 runs 15 residues. Here the CDR3 reads CASGYGGKSSYEQYF. The CDR3 coding sequence is TGTGCTAGTGGTTACGGCGGGAAGAGCTCCTACGAGCAGTACTTC. Full variable domain (outside the CDR3, taken from reference TRBV12-5 and TRBJ2-7): DARVTQTPRHKVTEMGQEVTMRCQPILGHNTVFWYRQTMMQGLELLAYFRNRAPLDDSGMPKDRFSAEMPDATLATLKIQPSEPRDSAVYFCASGYGGKSSYEQYFGPGTRLTVT.

A note on this clonotype: Because the CDR3 is missing its conserved closing phenylalanine or tryptophan, this is likely a read error. The DNA is omitted, as the CDR3 cannot be located on it reliably, and the CDR3 follows TCRdb's listing. This chain links TRBV7-3 with TRBJ2-4. The CDR3 totals 13 residues, both ends included. The germline CDR1 and CDR2 sequences are SGHTA and FQGTGA. This CDR3 is CASSLHRSYEKYC.

Worth noting for this clonotype: This may stem from a read error, because a much larger clone lies one nucleotide away. The chain has TRBV5-1 and TRBJ2-5, with a tentative D call TRBD2 (5 bases). The DNA end lines up better with TRBJ2-7; the J call may be wrong. Germline V gene sequence: CDR1 SGHRS, CDR2 YFSETQ. The CDR3 extends over 13 amino acids. CDR3 nucleotides: TGCGCCAGCAGCCCCGGCCGGGAAAACGAGCAGTACTTC. Its translation is CASSPGRENEQYF.

This clonotype has a handful of counts. The junction differs from germline at one of its ends, possibly a read error. This chain connects TRBV18 to TRBJ2-1; 8 bases match TRBD2. CDR1 is KGHSH, CDR2 LQKENI, per germline. The CDR3 has 13 residues. CDR3 in DNA: TGTGCCAGCTCACACGGTAGCGGGAATGAGCCGTTCTTC. Amino acids: CASSHGSGNEPFF.

This clonotype was seen many times. The rearrangement uses TRBV10-3 and TRBJ2-1, with D perhaps being TRBD1 or TRBD2 (5 bases each). The ends were cut back, 2 bases at V and 13 bases at J, with 15 bases in the middle. The CDR3 runs to 13 residues. In germline, CDR1 is ENHRY, CDR2 SYGVKD. CDR3 residues: CAISERAPRDQFF. CDR3 nucleotide sequence: TGTGCCATCAGTGAGAGAGCACCCCGGGACCAGTTCTTC.

This clonotype was picked up a small number of times. This chain connects TRBV28 to TRBJ1-2; 7 nucleotides line up with TRBD1. With 3 bases clipped from V and 2 bases from J, the junction kept 9 bases outside the gene matches. Germline CDR1 and CDR2: MDHEN and SYDVKM. The CDR3 length is 16 residues. In nucleotides, the CDR3 is TGTGCCAGCAGTTTGTTGGAGGGGGCTGCGAACTATGGCTACACCTTC. Amino acids: CASSLLEGAANYGYTF.

A note on this clonotype: A clone one base away is much larger, so this may be a read error. This sequence joins TRBV29-1 and TRBJ2-1, with 9 positions matching TRBD1. V gave up 4 bases and J gave up 7 bases; unmatched junction bases: 8. The V gene's germline CDR1 is SQVTM and CDR2 ANQGSEA. The CDR3 extends over 14 amino acids. The CDR3 nucleotides are TGCAGCGTTGCGATACTGGACAGGGGAAATGAGCAGTTCTTC. It codes for CSVAILDRGNEQFF.

This sequence joins TRBV4-2 and TRBJ2-7, with D hard to call. CDR1 and CDR2 (germline): LGHNA, YNFKEQ. The CDR3 is 14 amino acids. V shed 1 base and J shed 3 bases, with 10 bases lying between them. CDR3 in DNA: TGTGCCAGCAGCCAAGTCGGGCAGCGCTACGAGCAGTACTTC. Residues: CASSQVGQRYEQYF.

Of note for this clonotype: Its ends do not fully match the called genes, so a read error is possible. The chain has TRBV5-6 and TRBJ2-2; a weak D match, TRBD1 (6 bases). This CDR3 has 12 residues. Germline CDR1 is SGHDT and CDR2 is YYEEEE. In DNA form, the CDR3 reads TGTGCCAGCAGCCGGGACACCGGGAAGCTGTTTTTT. Amino acid sequence: CASSRDTGKLFF.

This clonotype has just a few counts. A junction end diverges from the germline sequence, so it may reflect a read error. The rearrangement joins TRBV11-2 to TRBJ2-5; D not certain. The CDR3 has 12 amino acids. The germline V gene has CDR1 SGHAT and CDR2 FQNNGV. The CDR3 sequence: CVSSTRRETQYF. The CDR3, as DNA: TGTGTCAGCAGCACCCGGAGAGAGACCCAGTACTTC.

The V and J genes are TRBV11-2 and TRBJ2-2, with a tentative D call TRBD1 (6 bases). The CDR3 sequence is 15 residues long. Germline values: CDR1 SGHAT, CDR2 FQNNGV. V lost 5 bases and J 0 bases, leaving 10 bases between the germline ends. DNA of the CDR3: TGTGCCAGCAGCCGGGACAAATCGAACACCGGGGAGCTGTTTTTT. Residues: CASSRDKSNTGELFF.

This clonotype was picked up many times. CDR3 coding DNA: TGCGCCAGCAGCTTGGGCGACGATCCCTATGGCTACACCTTC. As protein: CASSLGDDPYGYTF. The chain links TRBV5-1 to TRBJ1-2; no firm D call. The V gene's germline CDR1 is SGHRS and CDR2 YFSETQ. V lost 0 bases and J 4 bases, leaving 10 bases between the germline ends. This CDR3 comprises 14 residues.

The rearrangement joins TRBV20-1 to TRBJ1-4, with 9 positions matching TRBD1. V was pared by 1 base and J by 7 bases, with 7 bases of the junction left unmatched. The CDR3 spans 15 residues. Germline CDR1 reads DFQATT; CDR2 reads SNEGSKA (reference sequence). The CDR3: CSARAADRGGEKLFF. The CDR3 bases are TGCAGTGCTAGAGCGGCGGACAGGGGAGGTGAAAAACTGTTTTTT.

The chain joins TRBV25-1 to TRBJ1-2; no clear D gene. The length of the CDR3 is 15 residues. Deletions cut 3 bases from V and 0 bases from J, with 11 bases between. The V gene's germline CDR1 is MGHDK and CDR2 SYGVNS. This CDR3 is CASSESIGSNYGYTF. In nucleotides, the CDR3 is TGTGCCAGCAGTGAGTCCATAGGATCTAACTATGGCTACACCTTC.